These 9 T cell receptor beta chains came from one sample sequenced in a study of blood T cell repertoires in COVID-19. The repertoire was sequenced with immunoSEQ multiplex PCR; TCRdb's copy has only in-frame clones and lacks some. The repertoire consists of roughly 360,000 clones, with approximately 80% occurring once and the leading ten covering approximately 1%. The specimen sequenced was peripheral blood. The receptors were gathered from a human donor with acute or convalescent COVID-19. The donor label of this sample is uncertain.

The J gene is TRBJ1-4, the V gene TRBV29-1; D is possibly TRBD1 (5 bases). CDR1 SQVTM and CDR2 ANQGSEA come from the germline V gene. The CDR3 loop spans 16 amino acids. Trimming removed 7 bases at V and 14 bases at J, with 32 bases between. DNA of the CDR3: TGCAGCGCCAGAGTAATCTTGTCCGGGACTTTCGATTCTCTGTTTTTT. It yields the protein CSARVILSGTFDSLFF.

The chain recombines TRBV7-9 with TRBJ2-5; D gene ambiguous. V was trimmed by 1 base and J by 0 bases, leaving 9 bases between them. CDR1 and CDR2 (germline): SEHNR, FQNEAQ (reference sequence). This CDR3 region has 15 residues. CDR3 in amino acids: CASSLGDKDQETQYF. The CDR3 DNA reads as TGTGCCAGCAGCTTAGGAGACAAGGACCAAGAGACCCAGTACTTC.

This chain joins TRBV27 and TRBJ1-2, with a weak D call TRBD1 (5 bases). Germline CDR1 is MNHEY and CDR2 is SMNVEV (reference sequence). The CDR3 extends over 15 amino acids. V was clipped by 5 bases and J by 1 base, with 14 bases between them. The CDR3 reads CASSDRQPNNYGYTF. The CDR3 nucleotides read TGTGCCAGCAGTGATAGACAGCCTAATAACTATGGCTACACCTTC.

The chain employs TRBV28 and TRBJ2-3; D is undetermined. This CDR3 spans 14 amino acids. Per germline, CDR1 MDHEN and CDR2 SYDVKM. V was trimmed by 6 bases and J by 1 base, leaving 11 bases between them. CDR3 sequence (DNA): TGTGCCAGCAGGATAGGCGGCCGCACAGATACGCAGTATTTT. It codes for CASRIGGRTDTQYF.

This chain links TRBV2 with TRBJ1-6, with 7 bases identical to TRBD1. V gave up 6 bases and J gave up 0 bases; unmatched junction bases: 5. This CDR3 contains 16 residues. CDR1 and CDR2 (germline): SNHLY, FYNNEI. CDR3 DNA sequence: TGTGCCAGCAGGGGGGACAGCATCTCCTATAATTCACCCCTCCACTTT. Residues: CASRGDSISYNSPLHF.

As for this clone: Other DNA sequences in this sample translate to the same CDR3. V gene TRBV5-1 combines with J gene TRBJ2-5; D is undetermined. V shed 0 bases and J shed 4 bases, with 7 bases lying between them. Germline lookup yields CDR1 SGHRS and CDR2 YFSETQ. The CDR3 runs to 13 residues. CDR3 sequence: CASSLVGRETQYF. CDR3 DNA: TGCGCCAGCAGCTTGGTCGGTCGAGAGACCCAGTACTTC.

The genes are TRBV29-1 and TRBJ1-4, with D maybe TRBD1 (5 bases). The V and J ends lost 6 bases and 4 bases respectively, with 9 bases between them. The length of the CDR3 is 12 residues. Germline CDR1 and CDR2: SQVTM and ANQGSEA. The CDR3 spells CSVQGFNEKLFF. CDR3 nucleotides: TGCAGCGTCCAGGGCTTTAATGAAAAACTGTTTTTT.

The gene calls are TRBV5-1 and TRBJ2-7; D may be TRBD2 (5 bases). Trimming took 4 bases from V and 2 from J, leaving 16 bases between them. CDR1 and CDR2 (germline): SGHRS, YFSETQ. CDR3 size: 15 residues. Here the CDR3 reads CASSPGNQVPYEQYF. In DNA form, the CDR3 reads TGCGCCAGCAGCCCCGGGAACCAAGTGCCCTACGAGCAGTACTTC.

The V and J genes are TRBV5-1 and TRBJ1-1; 7 bases line up with TRBD1. The trim removed 4 bases at V and 4 bases at J, leaving 7 bases unmatched. CDR1 is SGHRS and CDR2 is YFSETQ in the germline V gene. The CDR3 spans 14 residues. The CDR3 DNA reads as TGCGCCAGCAGCCCCGACAGGGTTGTCACTGAAGCTTTCTTT. It specifies CASSPDRVVTEAFF.